This T cell receptor beta chain appears in the sequencing data of a study of blood T cell repertoires in COVID-19. The V and J ends lost 8 bases and 3 bases, in that order; junction bases with no gene match: 3. The germline gives CDR1 MNHNY, CDR2 SVGAGI (reference sequence). This CDR3 contains 13 residues. The data were produced by immunoSEQ multiplex PCR, yet TCRdb's version contains in-frame clones alone and is incomplete. The table lists about 150,000 clones, around 83% of them singletons, with about an eighth in the top ten. Seattle enrolled patients during active infection and tracked them longitudinally.

The V gene is TRBV6-6, the J gene TRBJ2-1, with TRBD1 matching over 8 bases. Sequencing used peripheral blood. This TCR was sampled from a woman between 55 and 75 years old with COVID-19, enrolled during active disease. CDR3 coding DNA: TGTGCCAGCGGGACAGGCGTCTACAATGAGCAGTTCTTC. This encodes CASGTGVYNEQFF.